Below, 31 T cell receptor beta chains from the same sample are listed, as sequenced in a study of blood T cell repertoires in COVID-19. Assay used: immunoSEQ multiplex PCR; TCRdb lists only in-frame clones, some missing. The repertoire holds a few hundred thousand clones, with about 88% as singletons. The specimen sequenced was peripheral blood. All receptors come from a man aged 30-40 years with active or convalescent COVID-19.

This clone was observed a few times. The J gene is TRBJ2-1, the V gene TRBV29-1; D is ambiguous. CDR3 length: 13 residues. The V and J ends lost 3 bases and 2 bases respectively, with 8 bases between them. Germline V lookup: CDR1 SQVTM, CDR2 ANQGSEA. CDR3 in DNA: TGCAGCGTTGAGTACGCGCCCTACAATGAGCAGTTCTTC. It encodes CSVEYAPYNEQFF.

V usage is TRBV4-3 and J usage is TRBJ1-2; D remains ambiguous. Germline loops: CDR1 LGHNA, CDR2 YSLEER. V lost 0 bases and J lost 4, with 12 bases in between. The CDR3 totals 15 residues. CDR3 nucleotide sequence: TGCGCCAGCAGCCAAGATCTGGGCAGCGGCTATGGCTACACCTTC. Its protein is CASSQDLGSGYGYTF.

The rearrangement joins TRBV7-8 to TRBJ1-4, with no clear D. The CDR3 extends over 15 amino acids. The germline CDR1 and CDR2 sequences are SGHVS and FQNEAQ. Trimming removed 0 bases from V and 8 bases from J, with 13 bases in between. Written as DNA, the CDR3 is TGTGCCAGCAGCTTAGCGAGCAGGTCAGAGGAAAAACTGTTTTTT. Translated, it gives CASSLASRSEEKLFF.

The rearrangement uses TRBV29-1 and TRBJ1-3; maybe TRBD1 (6 bases). The germline V gene encodes CDR1 SQVTM and CDR2 ANQGSEA. The CDR3 is 13 amino acids. Trimming removed 6 bases from V and 3 bases from J, with 12 bases in between. Here the CDR3 DNA reads TGCAGCGTCCTACAGGGATATGGAAACACCATATATTTT. The encoded protein is CSVLQGYGNTIYF. Using reference TRBV29-1 and TRBJ1-3 for the parts outside the CDR3, the full variable domain is SAVISQKPSRDICQRGTSLTIQCQVDSQVTMMFWYRQQPGQSLTLIATANQGSEATYESGFVIDKFPISRPNLTFSTLTVSNMSPEDSSIYLCSVLQGYGNTIYFGEGSWLTVV.

This clone was observed a single time. The chain joins TRBV19 to TRBJ1-5; D gene ambiguous. The CDR3 contains 17 residues. Germline V lookup: CDR1 LNHDA, CDR2 SQIVND (reference sequence). The V and J ends lost 1 base and 0 bases respectively, with 13 bases between them. The CDR3 nucleotides read TGTGCCAGTAGTATAGTAAGTGGCGGAACTAGCAATCAGCCCCAGCATTTT. This encodes CASSIVSGGTSNQPQHF.

The chain carries TRBV4-3 and TRBJ1-4; D perhaps matches TRBD1 (5 bases). V was clipped by 3 bases and J by 7 bases, with 15 bases between them. CDR1 LGHNA and CDR2 YSLEER come from the germline V gene. The CDR3 sequence is 15 residues long. CDR3 in amino acids: CASSHGGGPAEKLFF. The CDR3, as DNA: TGCGCCAGCAGCCACGGGGGAGGGCCAGCTGAAAAACTGTTTTTT.

The CDR3 loop is CASSLAVFKETQYF. The CDR3 DNA is TGTGCCAGCAGCCTTGCGGTCTTCAAAGAGACCCAGTACTTC. The rearrangement links TRBV7-2 to TRBJ2-5, with D unresolved. This CDR3 region has 14 residues. V lost 5 bases to trimming and J lost 3 bases, with 13 bases between them. Germline-derived CDR1 and CDR2 are SGHTA and FQGNSA.

V and J are TRBV19 and TRBJ1-5, with 11 bases aligning to TRBD1. The ends lost 4 bases at V and 6 bases at J; junction bases unmatched: 11. The CDR3 spans 17 residues. The V gene's germline CDR1 is LNHDA and CDR2 SQIVND (reference sequence). The DNA of the CDR3 is TGTGCCAGTAGTACCTACCCGGACAGGGGGCTCTTTCAGCCCCAGCATTTT. Its protein is CASSTYPDRGLFQPQHF.

The chain uses TRBV29-1 and TRBJ2-5; 8 nucleotides agree with TRBD2. Germline V CDR1 and CDR2: SQVTM, ANQGSEA. CDR3 length: 15 residues. The J segment lost 5 bases and the V segment lost 4 bases, leaving 12 bases of the junction unmatched. This chain's CDR3 is CSVGQRGLTSETQYF. The CDR3 region has the DNA TGCAGCGTTGGTCAGCGGGGGTTAACTTCGGAGACCCAGTACTTC.

The CDR3 DNA follows: TGTGCCACCAGCAGAACCAGGATGGAGACCCAGTACTTC. Protein: CATSRTRMETQYF. The chain links TRBV15 to TRBJ2-5, with D unclear. Trimming removed 2 bases from V and 5 bases from J, with 9 bases in between. Germline-derived CDR1 and CDR2 are LNHNV and YYDKDF (reference sequence). The CDR3 is 13 amino acids. Full variable domain (outside the CDR3, taken from reference TRBV15 and TRBJ2-5): DAMVIQNPRYQVTQFGKPVTLSCSQTLNHNVMYWYQQKSSQAPKLLFHYYDKDFNNEADTPDNFQSRRPNTSFCFLDIRSPGLGDTAMYLCATSRTRMETQYFGPGTRLLVL.

The chain joins TRBV2 to TRBJ2-5; TRBD2 is a possible D gene (6 bases). The CDR3 runs 19 residues. The V gene's germline CDR1 is SNHLY and CDR2 FYNNEI. V was trimmed by 10 bases and J by 5 bases, leaving 35 bases between them. CDR3: CAIDPHSLARGEVGETQYF. In nucleotides, the CDR3 is TGTGCCATCGACCCCCACAGTCTAGCGCGCGGGGAGGTAGGCGAGACCCAGTACTTC.

Written as DNA, the CDR3 is TGTGCCAGCAGTGACTCGCGCGGGGGGGCCTCCGGGGAGCTGTTTTTT. This translates into CASSDSRGGASGELFF. The chain carries TRBV6-4 and TRBJ2-2, with 9 positions matching TRBD2. V lost 0 bases, J lost 6 bases, and 5 bases stayed unmatched. There are 16 residues in the CDR3. Looked up from germline, CDR1 is MRHNA and CDR2 is SNTAGT.

The V gene is TRBV7-2, the J gene TRBJ2-7; TRBD2 agrees at 11 bases. The trim removed 5 bases at V and 4 bases at J, leaving 7 bases unmatched. The CDR3 is 15 residues long. Germline V gives CDR1 SGHTA, CDR2 FQGNSA. As DNA, the CDR3 is TGTGCCAGCAGCGATCTGGGGACTAGCGGTTACGAGCAGTACTTC. Amino acid sequence: CASSDLGTSGYEQYF.

A word on this clone: An end of the junction does not agree with germline; a read error may underlie this. The chain recombines TRBV9 with TRBJ2-5, with a weak D call TRBD1 (6 bases). Germline V lookup: CDR1 SGDLS, CDR2 YYNGEE. The CDR3 has 14 amino acids. The CDR3 sequence: CASSPRQDQEAQYF. The CDR3 DNA reads as TGTGCCAGCAGCCCCCGACAGGACCAAGAGGCCCAGTACTTC.

The V and J genes are TRBV29-1 and TRBJ2-2, with D possibly being TRBD2 (5 bases). Per germline, CDR1 SQVTM and CDR2 ANQGSEA. The CDR3 runs 16 residues. Between the trimmed V and J ends, which lost 4 bases and 1 base, there was a span of 16 bases. CDR3 nucleotide sequence: TGCAGCGTTGCTACCGCGTCGGGATGGAACACCGGGGAGCTGTTTTTT. It codes for CSVATASGWNTGELFF.

V usage is TRBV6-6 and J usage is TRBJ1-1; possibly TRBD1 for D (5 bases). This CDR3 has 14 amino acids. The V end was cut by 6 bases, the J end by 1 base, with 12 bases between. Germline V lookup: CDR1 MNHNY, CDR2 SVGAGI (reference sequence). CDR3 coding DNA: TGTGCCAGCAGGGAACGCAGGGAGAACACTGAAGCTTTCTTT. It translates to CASRERRENTEAFF.

The rearrangement joins TRBV5-4 to TRBJ2-7; 9 positions agree with TRBD1. The germline gives CDR1 SGHNT, CDR2 YYREEE (reference sequence). The CDR3 is 14 residues long. Trimming at V came to 4 bases and at J to 4 bases, leaving 6 bases not matched to a gene. CDR3 region: CASSPTGGGYEQYF. DNA of the CDR3: TGTGCCAGCAGCCCGACAGGGGGAGGTTACGAGCAGTACTTC.

This sequence joins TRBV10-1 and TRBJ2-5; D may be TRBD2 (5 bases). CDR3 length: 15 amino acids. Germline V CDR1 and CDR2: WNHNN, SYGVQD (reference sequence). Trimming left V 0 bases short and J 3 bases short, with 11 bases between. The CDR3 region is CASSESTEGKETQYF. For the CDR3, the DNA is TGCGCCAGCAGTGAGTCGACTGAGGGAAAAGAGACCCAGTACTTC.

The chain couples TRBV27 to TRBJ2-1; the D gene is possibly TRBD1 (7 bases). The ends were cut back, 4 bases at V and 3 bases at J, with 16 bases in the middle. The length of the CDR3 is 16 residues. Germline loops: CDR1 MNHEY, CDR2 SMNVEV (reference sequence). CDR3 sequence reads: CASSSLGQGGYNEQFF. CDR3 DNA sequence: TGTGCCAGCAGTTCCCTGGGTCAGGGGGGCTACAATGAGCAGTTCTTC.

The gene calls are TRBV5-4 and TRBJ1-2, with D unresolved. This CDR3 is built from 13 residues. V was trimmed by 2 bases and J by 4 bases, leaving 9 bases between them. Germline CDR1 SGHNT, CDR2 YYREEE (reference sequence). CDR3 amino acids: CASSFGNSYGYTF. CDR3 DNA: TGTGCCAGCAGCTTCGGGAATAGCTATGGCTACACCTTC.

The chain couples TRBV5-1 to TRBJ2-2; possibly TRBD2 for D (5 bases). Trimming shortened V by 1 base and J by 3 bases, and 16 bases separated the two germline ends. The CDR3 is 17 amino acids. The germline CDR1 and CDR2 sequences are SGHRS and YFSETQ. For the CDR3, the DNA is TGCGCCAGCAGCTTGCGGGGTGCGGCGGACTACACCGGGGAGCTGTTTTTT. It yields the protein CASSLRGAADYTGELFF.

The chain carries TRBV6-2 or TRBV6-3 and TRBJ2-1; the match to TRBD1 covers 10 bases. Germline CDR1 MNHEY, CDR2 SVGEGT. This CDR3 region has 15 residues. V shed 2 bases and J 5 bases; nucleotides not matched to a gene: 3. This CDR3 is CASSYGTGANNEQFF. The CDR3 nucleotides read TGTGCCAGCAGTTACGGGACAGGGGCCAACAATGAGCAGTTCTTC.

The rearrangement links TRBV9 to TRBJ1-1; D possibly corresponds to TRBD1 (5 bases). The CDR3 runs to 15 residues. Between the trimmed V and J ends, which lost 3 bases and 0 bases, there was a span of 12 bases. CDR1 SGDLS and CDR2 YYNGEE come from the germline V gene. The CDR3 bases are TGTGCCAGCAGCGCGGGTGGACAATTGAACACTGAAGCTTTCTTT. Translated: CASSAGGQLNTEAFF.

The chain links TRBV20-1 to TRBJ2-7; weak D call: TRBD1 (6 bases). Per germline, CDR1 DFQATT and CDR2 SNEGSKA (reference sequence). The CDR3 spans 12 residues. V was shortened by 3 bases and J by 6 bases, with 12 bases between the two germline ends. The CDR3 coding sequence is TGCAGTGCTAGTCAGGGGCTAGGCGAGCAGTACTTC. The encoded protein is CSASQGLGEQYF.

The CDR3 loop reads CASSYQASGGDTQYF. DNA of the CDR3: TGTGCCAGCAGCTACCAGGCTAGCGGGGGAGATACGCAGTATTTT. The chain couples TRBV6-5 to TRBJ2-3; 10 bases line up with TRBD2. The CDR3 runs 15 residues. From germline, CDR1 is MNHEY and CDR2 SVGAGI. J gave up 5 bases and V 6 bases, and 8 bases lay outside the gene matches.

This CDR3 is CASSQDTNTDTQYF. The CDR3 DNA sequence: TGCGCCAGCAGCCAAGACACTAACACAGATACGCAGTATTTT. The chain combines TRBV4-1 with TRBJ2-3; D remains unclear. CDR3 length: 14 residues. Trimming took 0 bases from V and 2 from J, leaving 6 bases between them. Germline CDR1 is MGHRA and CDR2 is YSYEKL.

The CDR3 coding sequence is TGTGCCAGCAGCATAAAAGGCGAGGGTTTCAGGACTTTCTTT. As protein: CASSIKGEGFRTFF. The rearrangement uses TRBV11-1 and TRBJ1-1; D is uncertain. Trimming took 5 bases from V and 12 from J, leaving 22 bases between them. The CDR3 is made up of 14 amino acids. Looked up from germline, CDR1 is SGHAT and CDR2 is FQDESV (reference sequence).

This chain joins TRBV6-6 and TRBJ2-3; TRBD1 agrees at 9 bases. V lost 5 bases and J lost 15; bases outside the gene matches: 18. Germline values: CDR1 MNHNY, CDR2 SVGAGI (reference sequence). The CDR3 is made up of 15 amino acids. The CDR3 here is CASSNRGTGNSHSYF. The CDR3 DNA follows: TGTGCCAGCAGTAACCGCGGGACAGGGAATTCCCACAGCTATTTT.

The chain has TRBV6-5 and TRBJ1-2; 9 positions agree with TRBD1. The CDR3 length is 14 residues. Germline trimming cut 5 bases from V and 7 bases from J; bases unmatched to any gene: 8. Germline lookup yields CDR1 MNHEY and CDR2 SVGAGI. This chain's CDR3 is CASSQQGAQRGYTF. In nucleotides, the CDR3 is TGTGCCAGCAGTCAACAGGGGGCCCAGCGTGGCTACACCTTC.

J is TRBJ1-3 and V is TRBV30, with 9 bases aligning to TRBD1. V lost 5 bases and J lost 4; bases outside the gene matches: 3. Germline V gene sequence: CDR1 GTSNPN, CDR2 SVGIG (reference sequence). The length of the CDR3 is 13 residues. CDR3 sequence (DNA): TGTGCCTGGGGACAGGGGCCAGGAAACACCATATATTTT. Protein sequence: CAWGQGPGNTIYF.

This chain uses TRBV6-7 with TRBJ2-7; 10 bases are shared with TRBD1. Being an ORF, TRBV6-7 has a function that is uncertain. There are 15 residues in the CDR3. V gave up 6 bases and J gave up 4 bases; unmatched junction bases: 9. CDR3 sequence: CASRPGTGVDYEQYF. The CDR3 DNA sequence: TGTGCCAGCAGACCGGGGACAGGGGTAGATTACGAGCAGTACTTC.